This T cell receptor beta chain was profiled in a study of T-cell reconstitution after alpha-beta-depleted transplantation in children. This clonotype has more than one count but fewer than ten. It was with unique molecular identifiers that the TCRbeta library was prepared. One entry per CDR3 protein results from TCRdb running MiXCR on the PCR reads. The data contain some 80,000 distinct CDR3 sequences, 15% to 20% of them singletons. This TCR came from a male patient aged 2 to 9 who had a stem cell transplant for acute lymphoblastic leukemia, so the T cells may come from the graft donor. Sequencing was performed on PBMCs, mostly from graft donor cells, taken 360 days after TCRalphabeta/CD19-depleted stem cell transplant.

The CDR3: CATSDSRLYYGYTF. The CDR3 DNA follows: TGTGCCACCAGTGATAGCCGACTGTACTATGGCTACACCTTC. The chain joins TRBV24-1 to TRBJ1-2, with D hard to call. Trimming pared 3 bases from V and 3 bases from J, leaving 10 bases between. This CDR3 region has 14 residues. The germline V gene has CDR1 KGHDR and CDR2 SFDVKD.